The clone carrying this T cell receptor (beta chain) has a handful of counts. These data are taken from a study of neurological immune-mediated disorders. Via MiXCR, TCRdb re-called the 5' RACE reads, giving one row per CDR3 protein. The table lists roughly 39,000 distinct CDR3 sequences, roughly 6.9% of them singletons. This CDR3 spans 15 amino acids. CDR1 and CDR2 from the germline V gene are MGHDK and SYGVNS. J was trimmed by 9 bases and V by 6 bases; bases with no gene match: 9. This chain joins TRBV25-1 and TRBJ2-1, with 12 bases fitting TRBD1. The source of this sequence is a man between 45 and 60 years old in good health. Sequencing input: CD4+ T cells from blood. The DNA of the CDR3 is TGTGCCAGCAGCAACCGGGACAGGGGGCAGGGTGAGCAGTTCTTC. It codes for CASSNRDRGQGEQFF.